The clone carrying this TCR beta chain has a handful of counts. This CDR3 is also generated by other DNA sequences in the sample. This sample was included in a study of blood T cell repertoires in COVID-19. TCRdb's table, derived via immunoSEQ multiplex PCR, lists solely in-frame clones and lacks some. The profile shows almost 500,000 clones, roughly nine tenths of them singletons. The sequencing input was PBMCs or T cells enriched from blood (not recorded which). This receptor was taken from a woman aged 55-70 years who had recovered from COVID-19.

Written as DNA, the CDR3 is TGCAGTGCTAGCGGGAACAATGAGCAGTTCTTC. It encodes CSASGNNEQFF. V gene TRBV20-1 combines with J gene TRBJ2-1, with a tentative D call TRBD2 (5 bases). Germline V gene data show CDR1 as DFQATT and CDR2 as SNEGSKA (reference sequence). Trimming took 3 bases from V and 5 from J, leaving 5 bases between them. The CDR3 has 11 residues.